This TCR beta chain was retrieved from a study of tumor and adjacent non-tumor tissue in lung cancer. Overall study context: Each sample yielded 4 million to 5 million productive TCRbeta reads on average. Regarding the study as a whole: Normal lung showed higher cumulative top 100 clone frequency than tumor.

The V gene lost 10 bases and the J gene lost 7 bases, with 19 bases spanning the gap. The CDR3 sequence is 14 residues long. Looked up from germline, CDR1 is SGHAT and CDR2 is FQNNGV. In the case of this clonotype: Its antigen is as yet unknown. The CDR3 end shows no conserved phenylalanine or tryptophan, and so a read error is likely.

No cell sorting was done before RNA was extracted from the tissue. Three rounds of nested PCR, following a modified ARM-PCR protocol, produced the TCRbeta library. Using its own MiXCR run on the multiplex PCR reads, TCRdb lists one record per CDR3 protein. The sample holds 75,000 to 80,000 distinct CDR3 sequences, 80% seen once. The sequence came from a woman aged 50 to 60 with non-small cell lung cancer. Source material: lung tumor tissue. This chain uses TRBV11-2 with TRBJ2-2; no definite D call. The CDR3 DNA follows: TGTGCCATCAGTTTAGAACAATTAGGCGGGGAGCTGTTTCTT. Translating gives CAISLEQLGGELFL.